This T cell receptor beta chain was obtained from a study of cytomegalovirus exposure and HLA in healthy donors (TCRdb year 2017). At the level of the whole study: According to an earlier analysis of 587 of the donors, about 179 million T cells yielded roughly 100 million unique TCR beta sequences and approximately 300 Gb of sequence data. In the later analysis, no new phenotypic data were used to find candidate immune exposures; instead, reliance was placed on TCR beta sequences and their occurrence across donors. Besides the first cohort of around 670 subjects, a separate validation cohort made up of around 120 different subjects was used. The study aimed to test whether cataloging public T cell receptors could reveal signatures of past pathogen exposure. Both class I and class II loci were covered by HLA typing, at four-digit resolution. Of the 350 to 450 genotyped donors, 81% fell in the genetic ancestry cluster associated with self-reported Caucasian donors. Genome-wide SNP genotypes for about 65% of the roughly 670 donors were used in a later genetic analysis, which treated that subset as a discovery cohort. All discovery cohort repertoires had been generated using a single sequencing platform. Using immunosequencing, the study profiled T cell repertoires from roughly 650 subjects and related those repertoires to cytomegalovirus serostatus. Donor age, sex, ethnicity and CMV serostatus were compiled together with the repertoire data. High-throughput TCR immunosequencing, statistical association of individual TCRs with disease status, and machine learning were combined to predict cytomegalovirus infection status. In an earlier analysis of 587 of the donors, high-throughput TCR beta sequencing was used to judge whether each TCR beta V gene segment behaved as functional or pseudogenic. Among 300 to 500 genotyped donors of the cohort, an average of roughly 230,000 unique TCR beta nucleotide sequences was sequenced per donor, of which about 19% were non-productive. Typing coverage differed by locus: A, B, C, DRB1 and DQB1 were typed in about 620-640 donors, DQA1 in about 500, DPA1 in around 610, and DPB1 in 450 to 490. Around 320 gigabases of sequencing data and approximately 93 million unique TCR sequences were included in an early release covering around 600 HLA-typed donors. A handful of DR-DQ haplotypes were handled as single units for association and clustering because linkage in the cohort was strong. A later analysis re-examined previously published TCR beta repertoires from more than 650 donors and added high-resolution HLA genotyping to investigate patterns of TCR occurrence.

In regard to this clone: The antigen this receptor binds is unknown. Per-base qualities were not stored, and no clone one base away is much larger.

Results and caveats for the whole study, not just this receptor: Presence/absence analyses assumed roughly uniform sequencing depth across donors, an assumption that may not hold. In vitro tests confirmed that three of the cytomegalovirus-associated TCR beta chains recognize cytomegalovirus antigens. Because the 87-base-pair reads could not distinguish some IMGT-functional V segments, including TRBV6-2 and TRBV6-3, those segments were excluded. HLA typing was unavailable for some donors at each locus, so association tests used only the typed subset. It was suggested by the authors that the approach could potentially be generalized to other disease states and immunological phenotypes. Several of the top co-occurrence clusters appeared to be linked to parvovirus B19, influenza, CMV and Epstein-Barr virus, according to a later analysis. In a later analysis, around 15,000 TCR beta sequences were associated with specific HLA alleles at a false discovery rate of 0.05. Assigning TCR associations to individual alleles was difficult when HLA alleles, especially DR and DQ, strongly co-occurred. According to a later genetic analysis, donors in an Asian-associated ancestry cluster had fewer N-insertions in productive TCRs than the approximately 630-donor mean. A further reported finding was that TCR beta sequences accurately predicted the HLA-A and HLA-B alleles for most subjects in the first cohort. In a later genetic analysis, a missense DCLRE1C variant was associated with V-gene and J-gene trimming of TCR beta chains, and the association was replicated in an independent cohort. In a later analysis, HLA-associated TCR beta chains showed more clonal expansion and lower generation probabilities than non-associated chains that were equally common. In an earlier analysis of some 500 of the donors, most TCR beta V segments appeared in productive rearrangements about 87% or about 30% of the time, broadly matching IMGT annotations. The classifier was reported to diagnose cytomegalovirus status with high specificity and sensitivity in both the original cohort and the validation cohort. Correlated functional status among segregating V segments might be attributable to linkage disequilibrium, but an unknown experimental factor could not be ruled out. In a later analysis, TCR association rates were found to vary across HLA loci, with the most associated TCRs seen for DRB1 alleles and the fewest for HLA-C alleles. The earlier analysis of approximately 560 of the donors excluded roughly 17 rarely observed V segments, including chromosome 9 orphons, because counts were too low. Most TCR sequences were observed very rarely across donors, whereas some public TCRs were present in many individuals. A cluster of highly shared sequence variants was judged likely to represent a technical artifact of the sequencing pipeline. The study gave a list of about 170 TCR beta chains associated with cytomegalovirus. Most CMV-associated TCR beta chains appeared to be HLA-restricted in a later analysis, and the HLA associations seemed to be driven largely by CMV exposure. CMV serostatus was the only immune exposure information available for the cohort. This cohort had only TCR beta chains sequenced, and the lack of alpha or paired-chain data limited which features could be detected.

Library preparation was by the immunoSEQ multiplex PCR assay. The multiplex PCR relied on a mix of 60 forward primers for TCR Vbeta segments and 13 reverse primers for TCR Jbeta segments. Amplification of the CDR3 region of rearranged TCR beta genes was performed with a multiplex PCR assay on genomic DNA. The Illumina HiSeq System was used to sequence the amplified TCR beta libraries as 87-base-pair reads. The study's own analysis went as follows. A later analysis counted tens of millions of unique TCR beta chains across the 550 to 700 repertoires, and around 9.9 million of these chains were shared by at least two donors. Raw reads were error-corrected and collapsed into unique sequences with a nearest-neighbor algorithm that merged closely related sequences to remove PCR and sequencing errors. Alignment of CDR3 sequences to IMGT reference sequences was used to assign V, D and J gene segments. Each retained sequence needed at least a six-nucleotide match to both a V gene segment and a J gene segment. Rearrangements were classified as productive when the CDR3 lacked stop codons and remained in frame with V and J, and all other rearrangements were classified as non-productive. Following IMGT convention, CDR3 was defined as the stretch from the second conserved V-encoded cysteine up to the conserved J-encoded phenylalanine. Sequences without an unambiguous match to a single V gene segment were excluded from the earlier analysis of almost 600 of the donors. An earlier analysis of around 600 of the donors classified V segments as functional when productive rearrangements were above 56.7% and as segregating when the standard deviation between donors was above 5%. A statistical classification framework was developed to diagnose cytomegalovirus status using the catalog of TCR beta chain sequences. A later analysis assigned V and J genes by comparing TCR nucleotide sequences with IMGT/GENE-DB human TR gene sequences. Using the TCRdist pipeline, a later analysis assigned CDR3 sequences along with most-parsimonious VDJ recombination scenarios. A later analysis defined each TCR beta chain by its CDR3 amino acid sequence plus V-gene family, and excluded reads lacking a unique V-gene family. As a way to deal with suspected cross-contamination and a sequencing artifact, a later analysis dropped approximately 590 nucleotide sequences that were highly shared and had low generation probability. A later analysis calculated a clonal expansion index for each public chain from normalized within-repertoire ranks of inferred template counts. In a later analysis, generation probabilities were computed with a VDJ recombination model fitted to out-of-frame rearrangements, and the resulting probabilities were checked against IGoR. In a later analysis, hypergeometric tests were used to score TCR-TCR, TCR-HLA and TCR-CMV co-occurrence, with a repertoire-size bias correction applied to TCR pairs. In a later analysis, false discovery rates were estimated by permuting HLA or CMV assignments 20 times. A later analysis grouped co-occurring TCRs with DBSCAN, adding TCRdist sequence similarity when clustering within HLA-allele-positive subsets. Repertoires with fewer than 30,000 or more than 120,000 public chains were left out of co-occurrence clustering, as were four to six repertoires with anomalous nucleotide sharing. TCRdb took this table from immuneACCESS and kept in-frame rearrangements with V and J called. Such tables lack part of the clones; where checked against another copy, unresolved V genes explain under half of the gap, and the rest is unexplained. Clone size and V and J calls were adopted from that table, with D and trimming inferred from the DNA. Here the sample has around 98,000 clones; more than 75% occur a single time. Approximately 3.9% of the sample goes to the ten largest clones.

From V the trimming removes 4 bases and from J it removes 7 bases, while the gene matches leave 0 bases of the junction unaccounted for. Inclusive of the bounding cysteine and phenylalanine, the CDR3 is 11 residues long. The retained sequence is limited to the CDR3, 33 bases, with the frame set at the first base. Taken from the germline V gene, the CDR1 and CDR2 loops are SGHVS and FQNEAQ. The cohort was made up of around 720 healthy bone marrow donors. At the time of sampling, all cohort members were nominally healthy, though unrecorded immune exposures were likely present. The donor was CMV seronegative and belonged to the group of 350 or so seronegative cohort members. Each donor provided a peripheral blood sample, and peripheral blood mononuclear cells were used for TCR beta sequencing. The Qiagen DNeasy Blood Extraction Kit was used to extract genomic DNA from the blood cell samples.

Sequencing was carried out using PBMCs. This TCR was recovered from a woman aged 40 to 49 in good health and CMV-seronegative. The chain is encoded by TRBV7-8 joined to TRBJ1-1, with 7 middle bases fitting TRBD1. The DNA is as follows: TGTGCCAGCAGCTGGGACAGTGAAGCTTTCTTT. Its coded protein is CASSWDSEAFF. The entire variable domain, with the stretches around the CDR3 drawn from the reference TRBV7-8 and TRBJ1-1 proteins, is GAGVSQSPRYKVAKRGQDVALRCDPISGHVSLFWYQQALGQGPEFLTYFQNEAQLDKSGLPSDRFFAERPEGSVSTLKIQRTQQEDSAVYLCASSWDSEAFFGQGTRLTVV.